A selection of T cell receptor beta chains follows, all from one sample in a study of early T cells in non-severe SARS-CoV-2 infection. TCRdb re-derived calls from the 5' RACE reads in MiXCR, one entry per CDR3 protein. The table has over 35,000 distinct CDR3 sequences, approximately 6.3% seen once. The source material was whole blood, sampled at baseline. The receptors were sampled from an adult who was a healthcare worker with PCR-confirmed SARS-CoV-2 infection or an uninfected control (not recorded which). Each CDR3 is given with its conserved first and last residue. The order of the fields is J gene, D gene, V gene, clone size, CDR3 protein, CDR3 DNA. The D gene is left open where the match is weak. Rows give clone size only sometimes, using once, few, many, or a class for an expanded clone.

j_gene: TRBJ1-2
d_gene: -
v_gene: TRBV9
abundance: -
CDR3aa: CASTAQGNWGGYTF
CDR3nt: TGTGCCAGCACCGCACAGGGTAATTGGGGCGGCTACACCTTC

j_gene: TRBJ2-1
d_gene: TRBD2
v_gene: TRBV7-2
abundance: many
CDR3aa: CASSPPGLAGGGGNEQFF
CDR3nt: TGTGCCAGCAGCCCCCCGGGACTAGCGGGGGGTGGGGGGAATGAGCAGTTCTTC

j_gene: TRBJ1-1
d_gene: -
v_gene: TRBV7-2
abundance: many
CDR3aa: CASSPQGRGEAFF
CDR3nt: TGTGCCAGCAGCCCCCAGGGTCGAGGTGAAGCTTTCTTT

j_gene: TRBJ2-7
d_gene: -
v_gene: TRBV4-1
abundance: -
CDR3aa: CASSQDLTKQYF
CDR3nt: TGCGCCAGCAGCCAAGATCTCACCAAGCAGTACTTC

j_gene: TRBJ2-3
d_gene: TRBD1
v_gene: TRBV6-4
abundance: few
CDR3aa: CASSDGTGDTDTQYF
CDR3nt: TGTGCCAGCAGTGACGGGACAGGGGACACAGATACGCAGTATTTT

j_gene: TRBJ2-2
d_gene: -
v_gene: TRBV27
abundance: few
CDR3aa: CASSPGPTTGELFF
CDR3nt: TGTGCCAGCAGTCCAGGACCAACCACCGGGGAGCTGTTTTTT

j_gene: TRBJ1-1
d_gene: TRBD1
v_gene: TRBV6-5
abundance: -
CDR3aa: CASSYGGTGLNTEAFF
CDR3nt: TGTGCCAGCAGTTACGGTGGGACAGGACTGAACACTGAAGCTTTCTTT

j_gene: TRBJ2-3
d_gene: -
v_gene: TRBV7-7
abundance: -
CDR3aa: CASSFAGSTDTQYF
CDR3nt: TGTGCCAGCAGCTTCGCGGGGAGCACAGATACGCAGTATTTT

j_gene: TRBJ1-5
d_gene: -
v_gene: TRBV27
abundance: many
CDR3aa: CASSFSRVSNQPQHF
CDR3nt: TGTGCCAGCAGTTTTTCGCGGGTGAGCAATCAGCCCCAGCATTTT

j_gene: TRBJ2-3
d_gene: TRBD1
v_gene: TRBV18
abundance: few
CDR3aa: CASSVLGGASTDTQYF
CDR3nt: TGTGCCAGCTCAGTACTAGGGGGCGCCAGCACAGATACGCAGTATTTT

j_gene: TRBJ2-3
d_gene: TRBD1
v_gene: TRBV9
abundance: many
CDR3aa: CASSAGQGAQLGTDTQYF
CDR3nt: TGTGCCAGCAGCGCAGGACAGGGGGCCCAGCTAGGCACAGATACGCAGTATTTT

j_gene: TRBJ2-5
d_gene: -
v_gene: TRBV7-7
abundance: many
CDR3aa: CASSLAPGHLQETQYF
CDR3nt: TGTGCCAGCAGCTTAGCACCGGGACACTTACAAGAGACCCAGTACTTC

j_gene: TRBJ1-5
d_gene: -
v_gene: TRBV20-1
abundance: many
CDR3aa: CSARDGKGLNQPQHF
CDR3nt: TGCAGTGCTAGAGATGGCAAGGGCTTAAATCAGCCCCAGCATTTT

j_gene: TRBJ1-5
d_gene: -
v_gene: TRBV7-9
abundance: medium-sized
CDR3aa: CASSLGNQPQHF
CDR3nt: TGTGCCAGCAGTCTAGGAAATCAGCCCCAGCATTTT

j_gene: TRBJ2-7
d_gene: -
v_gene: TRBV6-2/TRBV6-3
abundance: -
CDR3aa: CASSNLRDGAYEQYF
CDR3nt: TGTGCCAGCAGTAACCTCCGGGACGGAGCCTACGAGCAGTACTTC

j_gene: TRBJ1-5
d_gene: -
v_gene: TRBV5-4
abundance: many
CDR3aa: CASSLGGDQPQHF
CDR3nt: TGTGCCAGCAGCTTGGGGGGGGATCAGCCCCAGCATTTT

j_gene: TRBJ1-5
d_gene: TRBD1
v_gene: TRBV7-2
abundance: many
CDR3aa: CASSLQQGVQPQHF
CDR3nt: TGTGCCAGCAGCCTGCAACAGGGGGTGCAGCCCCAGCATTTT

j_gene: TRBJ2-4
d_gene: -
v_gene: TRBV20-1
abundance: -
CDR3aa: CSTVGQNIQYF
CDR3nt: TGCAGTACCGTAGGTCAAAACATTCAGTACTTC

j_gene: TRBJ2-3
d_gene: -
v_gene: TRBV30
abundance: -
CDR3aa: CVWMGKYTDTQYF
CDR3nt: TGTGTCTGGATGGGGAAATACACAGATACGCAGTATTTT

j_gene: TRBJ1-6
d_gene: -
v_gene: TRBV20-1
abundance: -
CDR3aa: CSARVFRDSPLHF
CDR3nt: TGCAGTGCTAGAGTCTTCCGTGATTCACCCCTCCACTTT

j_gene: TRBJ1-2
d_gene: -
v_gene: TRBV7-6
abundance: few
CDR3aa: CASSPMSRKYGYTF
CDR3nt: TGTGCCAGCAGCCCCATGTCTAGGAAGTATGGCTACACCTTC

j_gene: TRBJ1-2
d_gene: -
v_gene: TRBV7-9
abundance: many
CDR3aa: CASSFPERDPSYGYTF
CDR3nt: TGTGCCAGCAGCTTTCCCGAGCGAGACCCCTCCTATGGCTACACCTTC

j_gene: TRBJ2-3
d_gene: TRBD2
v_gene: TRBV6-2/TRBV6-3
abundance: many
CDR3aa: CASSQAGGFTDTQYF
CDR3nt: TGTGCCAGCAGTCAAGCGGGGGGCTTTACAGATACGCAGTATTTT

j_gene: TRBJ2-7
d_gene: -
v_gene: TRBV20-1
abundance: -
CDR3aa: CSARDPKLQSYEQYF
CDR3nt: TGCAGTGCTAGAGACCCAAAGTTGCAGTCTTACGAGCAGTACTTC

j_gene: TRBJ1-4
d_gene: -
v_gene: TRBV20-1
abundance: many
CDR3aa: CSARDPRGANEKLFF
CDR3nt: TGCAGTGCTAGAGACCCTCGAGGAGCTAATGAAAAACTGTTTTTT

j_gene: TRBJ2-7
d_gene: -
v_gene: TRBV20-1
abundance: many
CDR3aa: CSAKGVSRYEQYF
CDR3nt: TGCAGTGCTAAAGGGGTGTCGCGCTACGAGCAGTACTTC

j_gene: TRBJ2-7
d_gene: TRBD1
v_gene: TRBV3-1
abundance: -
CDR3aa: CASSQMLGTGGYEQYF
CDR3nt: TGTGCCAGCAGCCAAATGTTGGGGACAGGGGGCTACGAGCAGTACTTC

j_gene: TRBJ2-7
d_gene: -
v_gene: TRBV30
abundance: few
CDR3aa: CAWSEDDSYEQYF
CDR3nt: TGTGCCTGGAGTGAAGATGATTCCTACGAGCAGTACTTC

j_gene: TRBJ1-1
d_gene: TRBD1
v_gene: TRBV5-4
abundance: many
CDR3aa: CASSKGQGANTEAFF
CDR3nt: TGTGCCAGCAGCAAGGGACAGGGGGCGAACACTGAAGCTTTCTTT

j_gene: TRBJ1-5
d_gene: -
v_gene: TRBV20-1
abundance: many
CDR3aa: CSARDGRGLNQPQHF
CDR3nt: TGCAGTGCTAGAGATGGAAGGGGCCTAAATCAGCCCCAGCATTTT

j_gene: TRBJ2-7
d_gene: TRBD1
v_gene: TRBV7-6
abundance: many
CDR3aa: CASSFGAGGIYEQYF
CDR3nt: TGTGCCAGCAGCTTTGGGGCAGGGGGAATCTACGAGCAGTACTTC

j_gene: TRBJ2-2
d_gene: -
v_gene: TRBV6-1
abundance: -
CDR3aa: CASHRGTGELFF
CDR3nt: TGTGCCAGCCACCGGGGGACCGGGGAGCTGTTTTTT

j_gene: TRBJ1-1
d_gene: TRBD1
v_gene: TRBV6-6
abundance: many
CDR3aa: CASSGRTGVMNTEAFF
CDR3nt: TGTGCCAGCAGTGGCCGGACAGGGGTCATGAACACTGAAGCTTTCTTT

j_gene: TRBJ1-2
d_gene: -
v_gene: TRBV21-1
abundance: -
CDR3aa: CASSKGTSSYYGYTF
CDR3nt: TGTGCCAGCAGCAAAGGGACAAGTTCGTACTATGGCTACACCTTC

j_gene: TRBJ2-1
d_gene: TRBD2
v_gene: TRBV7-9
abundance: few
CDR3aa: CAGLAGAANEQFF
CDR3nt: TGTGCCGGACTAGCGGGGGCCGCGAATGAGCAGTTCTTC

j_gene: TRBJ1-2
d_gene: -
v_gene: TRBV10-2
abundance: few
CDR3aa: CASSYSRQANYGYTF
CDR3nt: TGCGCCAGCAGTTACTCCCGACAGGCCAACTATGGCTACACCTTC

j_gene: TRBJ2-1
d_gene: -
v_gene: TRBV27
abundance: many
CDR3aa: CASKGKRAYNEQFF
CDR3nt: TGTGCCAGCAAGGGGAAGCGGGCCTACAATGAGCAGTTCTTC

j_gene: TRBJ2-2
d_gene: -
v_gene: TRBV11-2
abundance: few
CDR3aa: CASSRRQSELFF
CDR3nt: TGTGCCAGCAGCAGAAGACAGTCAGAGCTGTTTTTT

j_gene: TRBJ2-3
d_gene: TRBD2
v_gene: TRBV10-3
abundance: few
CDR3aa: CAIASGGASDTQYF
CDR3nt: TGTGCCATCGCGAGCGGGGGGGCCTCGGATACGCAGTATTTT

j_gene: TRBJ1-6
d_gene: -
v_gene: TRBV20-1
abundance: -
CDR3aa: CSAPPRGGFNSPLHF
CDR3nt: TGCAGTGCTCCTCCTCGCGGGGGGTTTAATTCACCCCTCCACTTT

j_gene: TRBJ2-1
d_gene: -
v_gene: TRBV11-2
abundance: many
CDR3aa: CASSPSPDRYLSPYNEQFF
CDR3nt: TGTGCCAGCAGCCCCAGCCCCGACAGGTATCTATCCCCATACAATGAGCAGTTCTTC